This T cell receptor beta chain came from a study of blood T cell repertoires in COVID-19 (dated by TCRdb to the early 2020s). For the study in its entirety: The collaborator samples originated in the United States, Italy and Spain and spanned the acute and convalescent phases of COVID-19. The repertoires were released in a freely available public database intended as a resource for research on the immune response to SARS-CoV-2. The sample metadata nearly always contained a de-identified subject ID, COVID-19 status, age in years and sex. Samples were obtained from the ongoing ImmuneRACE study (first 160 participants) and from roughly 1,300 subjects provided by 6 global collaborators. Where HLA class I and class II types were available, the types were taken from metadata supplied by the sample provider, not from assay-based typing. The prospective study material was composed of cDNA or gDNA derived from T cells, B-cell-depleted T cells, or PBMCs. The dataset comprised deeply sampled blood TCRbeta repertoires from subjects exposed to, actively infected with, or recovered from COVID-19.

Remarks on this clone: No cognate antigen has been identified for it. No much larger clonotype is one base removed from it; base qualities were not supplied.

One collaborating source in Seattle enrolled patients during active infection and followed them longitudinally through the course of disease. Whole blood was collected in K2EDTA tubes by collaborating institutions according to the institutions' own protocols. Collaborator samples were shipped for TCRbeta analysis as frozen whole blood, isolated PBMCs, or DNA extracted from either sample type. Results the study describes overall, beyond this receptor: How much clinical and demographic metadata was included differed by source and by participant, and the metadata was provided uncurated.

TCRbeta CDR3 regions were amplified from genomic DNA using the immunoSEQ Assay, a bias-controlled multiplex PCR. In the authors' own workflow: Nucleated cell counts per sample were estimated from amplification of reference gene primers within the assay. Sequence reads were collapsed and filtered to measure the absolute abundance of every unique TCRbeta CDR3 rearrangement. For each sample, productive Simpson clonality was calculated as the square root of Simpson's diversity index over productive rearrangements. TCRdb stores this immuneACCESS table with in-frame sequences only. Part of the clones is absent; in the studies checked, under half of the shortfall reflects unresolved V genes, and no reason is known for the rest. Clone size and the V and J calls come from that table; the DNA yielded D and trimming. The table for this sample lists 100,000 to 150,000 clones; about 94% of them were counted only once. 2.1% of the sample belongs to the ten largest clones.

Trimming takes 3 bases from V and 3 bases from J, and the germline ends sit 8 bases apart. The CDR3 covers 13 residues, taking in both the cysteine and the phenylalanine. Solely the CDR3 DNA is kept, with 39 bases framed from the first base. The germline V gene supplies CDR1 SGHTA and CDR2 FQGNSA. What was sequenced was peripheral blood. The source is a man aged 50-59 years with COVID-19, enrolled during active disease. The receptor chain draws on TRBV7-2 and TRBJ1-1; the D segment could be TRBD1, given 5 matching bases. The DNA sequence is as follows: TGTGCCAGCAGCTTTAAAGGGGACACTGAAGCTTTCTTT. It specifies CASSFKGDTEAFF. With the rest looked up from the reference TRBV7-2 and TRBJ1-1 genes rather than sequenced, the full variable domain is GAGVSQSPSNKVTEKGKDVELRCDPISGHTALYWYRQSLGQGLEFLIYFQGNSAPDKSGLPSDRFSAERTGGSVSTLTIQRTQQEDSAVYLCASSFKGDTEAFFGQGTRLTVV.